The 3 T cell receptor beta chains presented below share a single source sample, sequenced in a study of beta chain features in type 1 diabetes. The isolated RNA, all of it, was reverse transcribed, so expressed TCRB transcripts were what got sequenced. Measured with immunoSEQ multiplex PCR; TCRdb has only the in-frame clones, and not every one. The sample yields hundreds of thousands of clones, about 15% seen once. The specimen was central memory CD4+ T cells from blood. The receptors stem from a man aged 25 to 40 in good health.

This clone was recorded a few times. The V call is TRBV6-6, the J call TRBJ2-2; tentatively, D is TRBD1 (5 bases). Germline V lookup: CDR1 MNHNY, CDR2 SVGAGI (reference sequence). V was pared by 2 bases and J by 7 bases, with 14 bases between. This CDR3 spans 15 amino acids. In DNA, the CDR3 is TGTGCCAGCAGTTACGAGGCAGGGTATGGCGGGGAGCTGTTTTTT. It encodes CASSYEAGYGGELFF.

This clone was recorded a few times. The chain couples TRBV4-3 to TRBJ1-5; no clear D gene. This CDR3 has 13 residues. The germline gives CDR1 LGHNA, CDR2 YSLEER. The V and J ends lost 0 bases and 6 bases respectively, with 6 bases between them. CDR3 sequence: CASSQDFAQPQHF. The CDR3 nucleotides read TGCGCCAGCAGCCAAGATTTTGCTCAGCCCCAGCATTTT.

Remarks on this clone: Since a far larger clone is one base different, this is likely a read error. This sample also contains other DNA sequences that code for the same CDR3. DNA for the CDR3: TGTGCGAGCAGCTTGGCCCGGGCGGGGAACACTGAAGCTTTCTTT. Protein: CASSLARAGNTEAFF. This sequence joins TRBV5-4 and TRBJ1-1; D is undetermined. The CDR3 sequence is 15 residues long. CDR1 and CDR2 from the germline V gene are SGHNT and YYREEE (reference sequence).